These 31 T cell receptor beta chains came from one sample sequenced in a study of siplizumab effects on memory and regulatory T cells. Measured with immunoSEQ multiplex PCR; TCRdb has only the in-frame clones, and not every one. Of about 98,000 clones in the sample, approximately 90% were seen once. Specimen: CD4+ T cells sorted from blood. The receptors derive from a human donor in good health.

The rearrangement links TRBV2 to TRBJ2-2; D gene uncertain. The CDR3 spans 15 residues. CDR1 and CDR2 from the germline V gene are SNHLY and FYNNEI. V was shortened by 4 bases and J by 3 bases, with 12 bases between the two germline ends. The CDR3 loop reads CASSGVQLDTGELFF. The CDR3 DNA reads TGTGCCAGCAGTGGTGTTCAGTTGGACACCGGGGAGCTGTTTTTT.

The CDR3: CAWIGGRGGNTIYF. DNA of the CDR3: TGTGCCTGGATCGGCGGGAGGGGAGGAAACACCATATATTTT. The chain joins TRBV30 to TRBJ1-3, with D perhaps matching TRBD1 (5 bases). This CDR3 is 14 amino acids long. With 4 bases removed from V and 4 bases from J, the gap between germline ends came to 14 bases. The germline V gene has CDR1 GTSNPN and CDR2 SVGIG (reference sequence).

CDR3 amino acids: CAWWAVGQGPNEQFF. As DNA, the CDR3 is TGTGCCTGGTGGGCCGTAGGACAGGGGCCCAATGAGCAGTTCTTC. J is TRBJ2-1 and V is TRBV30; 9 bases match TRBD1. The CDR3 extends over 15 amino acids. Trimming took 5 bases from V and 6 from J; bases not matched to a gene: 11. Per the germline V gene, CDR1 is GTSNPN and CDR2 is SVGIG (reference sequence). Complete variable domain (other parts from reference TRBV30 and TRBJ2-1): SQTIHQWPATLVQPVGSPLSLECTVEGTSNPNLYWYRQAAGRGLQLLFYSVGIGQISSEVPQNLSASRPQDRQFILSSKKLLLSDSGFYLCAWWAVGQGPNEQFFGPGTRLTVL.

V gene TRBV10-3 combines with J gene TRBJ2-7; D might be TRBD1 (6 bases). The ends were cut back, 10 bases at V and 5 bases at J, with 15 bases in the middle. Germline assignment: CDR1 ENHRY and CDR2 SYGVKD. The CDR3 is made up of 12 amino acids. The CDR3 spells CANQRPGDEQYF. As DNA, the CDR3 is TGTGCCAACCAAAGGCCAGGGGACGAGCAGTACTTC.

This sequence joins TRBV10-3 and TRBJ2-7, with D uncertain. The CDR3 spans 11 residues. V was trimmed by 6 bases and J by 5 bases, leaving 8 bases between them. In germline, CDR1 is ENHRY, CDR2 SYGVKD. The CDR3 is CAISSQNEQYF. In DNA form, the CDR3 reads TGTGCCATCAGCTCCCAAAACGAGCAGTACTTC.

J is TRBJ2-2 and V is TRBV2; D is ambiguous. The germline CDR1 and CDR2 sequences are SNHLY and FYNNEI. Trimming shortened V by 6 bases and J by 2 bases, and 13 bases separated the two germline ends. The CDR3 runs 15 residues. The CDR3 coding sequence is TGTGCCAGCAGGTGGACGGCTACCAACACCGGGGAGCTGTTTTTT. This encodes CASRWTATNTGELFF.

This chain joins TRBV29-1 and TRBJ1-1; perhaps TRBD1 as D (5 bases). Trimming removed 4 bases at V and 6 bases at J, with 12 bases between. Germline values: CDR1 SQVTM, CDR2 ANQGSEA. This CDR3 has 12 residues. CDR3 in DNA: TGCAGCGTTGTATCCAGGGATGCTGAAGCTTTCTTT. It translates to CSVVSRDAEAFF.

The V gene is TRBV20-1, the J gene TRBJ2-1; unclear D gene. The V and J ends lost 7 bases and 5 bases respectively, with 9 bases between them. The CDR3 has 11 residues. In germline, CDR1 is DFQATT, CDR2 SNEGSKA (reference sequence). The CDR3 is CSVQSDNEQFF. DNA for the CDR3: TGCAGTGTTCAGTCCGACAATGAGCAGTTCTTC.

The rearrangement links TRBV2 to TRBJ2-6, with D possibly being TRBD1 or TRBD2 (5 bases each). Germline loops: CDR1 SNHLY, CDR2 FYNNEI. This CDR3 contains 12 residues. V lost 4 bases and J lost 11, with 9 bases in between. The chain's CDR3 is CASSAEGYVLTF. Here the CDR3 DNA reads TGTGCCAGCAGTGCAGAGGGGTACGTCCTGACTTTC.

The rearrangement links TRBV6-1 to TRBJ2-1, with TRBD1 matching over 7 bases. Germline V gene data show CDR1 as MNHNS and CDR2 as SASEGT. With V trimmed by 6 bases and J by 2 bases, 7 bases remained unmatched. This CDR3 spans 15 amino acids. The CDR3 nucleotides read TGTGCCAGCAGGACGACAGGGAGTCCCTACAATGAGCAGTTCTTC. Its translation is CASRTTGSPYNEQFF.

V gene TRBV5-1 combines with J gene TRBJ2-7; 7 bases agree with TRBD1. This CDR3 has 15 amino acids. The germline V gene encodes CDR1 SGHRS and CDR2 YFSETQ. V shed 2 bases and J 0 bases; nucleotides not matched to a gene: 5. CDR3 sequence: CASSFGQALSYEQYF. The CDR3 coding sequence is TGCGCCAGCAGCTTCGGACAGGCGCTCTCCTACGAGCAGTACTTC.

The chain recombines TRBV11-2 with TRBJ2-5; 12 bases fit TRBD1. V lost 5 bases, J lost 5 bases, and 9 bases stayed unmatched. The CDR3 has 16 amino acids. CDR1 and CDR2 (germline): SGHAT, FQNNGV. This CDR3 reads CASSVAGTGGSETQYF. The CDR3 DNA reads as TGTGCCAGCAGCGTCGCCGGGACAGGGGGCAGCGAGACCCAGTACTTC. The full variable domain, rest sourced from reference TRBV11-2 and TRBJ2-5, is EAGVAQSPRYKIIEKRQSVAFWCNPISGHATLYWYQQILGQGPKLLIQFQNNGVVDDSQLPKDRFSAERLKGVDSTLKIQPAKLEDSAVYLCASSVAGTGGSETQYFGPGTRLLVL.

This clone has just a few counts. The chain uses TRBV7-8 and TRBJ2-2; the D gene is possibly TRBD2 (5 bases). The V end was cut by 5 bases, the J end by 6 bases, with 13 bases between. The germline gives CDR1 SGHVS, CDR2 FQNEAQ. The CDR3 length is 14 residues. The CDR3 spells CASSILEGAGELFF. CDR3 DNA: TGTGCCAGCAGCATACTTGAGGGCGCCGGGGAGCTGTTTTTT.

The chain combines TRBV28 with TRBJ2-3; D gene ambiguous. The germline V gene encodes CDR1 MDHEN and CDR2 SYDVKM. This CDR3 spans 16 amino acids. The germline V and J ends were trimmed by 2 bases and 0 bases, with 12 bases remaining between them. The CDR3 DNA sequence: TGTGCCAGCAGTTTAATCGGAGTGACTAGCACAGATACGCAGTATTTT. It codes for CASSLIGVTSTDTQYF.

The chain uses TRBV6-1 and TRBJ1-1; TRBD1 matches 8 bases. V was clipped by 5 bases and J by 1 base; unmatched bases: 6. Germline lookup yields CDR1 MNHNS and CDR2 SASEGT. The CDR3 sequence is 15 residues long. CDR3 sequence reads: CASSRWTGKNTEAFF. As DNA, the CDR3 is TGTGCCAGCAGTAGGTGGACAGGGAAGAACACTGAAGCTTTCTTT.

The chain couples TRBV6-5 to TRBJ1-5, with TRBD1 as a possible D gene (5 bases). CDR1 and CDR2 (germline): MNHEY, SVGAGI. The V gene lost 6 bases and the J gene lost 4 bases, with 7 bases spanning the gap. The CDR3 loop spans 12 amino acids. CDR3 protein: CASRQGNQPQHF. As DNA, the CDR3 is TGTGCCAGCAGGCAGGGTAATCAGCCCCAGCATTTT.

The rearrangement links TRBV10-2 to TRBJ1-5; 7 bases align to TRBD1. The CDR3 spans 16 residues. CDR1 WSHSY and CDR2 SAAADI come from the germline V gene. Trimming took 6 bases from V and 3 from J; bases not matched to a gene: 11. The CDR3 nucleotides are TGCGCCAGCAGGAGGGGGCCGATACTACTCAATCAGCCCCAGCATTTT. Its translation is CASRRGPILLNQPQHF.

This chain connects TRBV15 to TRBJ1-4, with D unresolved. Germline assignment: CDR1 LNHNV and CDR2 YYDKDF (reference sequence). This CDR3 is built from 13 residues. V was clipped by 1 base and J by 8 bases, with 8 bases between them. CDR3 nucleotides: TGTGCCACCAGCAGAGCAATCGTCGAAAAACTGTTTTTT. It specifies CATSRAIVEKLFF.

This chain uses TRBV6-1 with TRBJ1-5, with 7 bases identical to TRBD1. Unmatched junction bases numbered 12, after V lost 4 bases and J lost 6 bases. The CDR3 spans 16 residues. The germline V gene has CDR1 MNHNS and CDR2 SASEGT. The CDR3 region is CASSVLPGGASQPQHF. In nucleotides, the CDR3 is TGTGCCAGCAGTGTCCTTCCAGGGGGAGCGAGTCAGCCCCAGCATTTT.

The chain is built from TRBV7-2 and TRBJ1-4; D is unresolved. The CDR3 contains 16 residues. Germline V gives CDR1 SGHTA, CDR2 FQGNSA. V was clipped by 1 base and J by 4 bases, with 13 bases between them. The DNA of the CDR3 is TGTGCCAGCAGCTTAGGAACAATGGGTTTTAATGAAAAACTGTTTTTT. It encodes CASSLGTMGFNEKLFF.

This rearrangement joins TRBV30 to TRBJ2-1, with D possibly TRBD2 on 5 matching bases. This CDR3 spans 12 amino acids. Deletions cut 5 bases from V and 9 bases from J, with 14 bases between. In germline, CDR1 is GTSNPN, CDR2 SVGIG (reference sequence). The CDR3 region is CAWADRGPEQFF. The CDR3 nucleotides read TGTGCCTGGGCCGACCGGGGTCCTGAGCAGTTCTTC.

The CDR3 DNA sequence: TGTGCCAGCAGTTCTAACAGGGGGCACGGAAACACCATATATTTT. Its protein product is CASSSNRGHGNTIYF. This chain joins TRBV27 and TRBJ1-3, with 9 bases aligning to TRBD1. The trim removed 4 bases at V and 4 bases at J, leaving 5 bases unmatched. The CDR3 length is 15 residues. Germline lookup yields CDR1 MNHEY and CDR2 SMNVEV (reference sequence).

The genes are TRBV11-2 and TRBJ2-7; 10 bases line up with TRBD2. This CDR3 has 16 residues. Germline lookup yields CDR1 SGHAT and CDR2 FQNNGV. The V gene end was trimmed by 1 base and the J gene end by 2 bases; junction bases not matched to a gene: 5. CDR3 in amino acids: CASSLALAGAPYEQYF. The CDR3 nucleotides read TGTGCCAGCAGCTTAGCGCTAGCGGGAGCCCCCTACGAGCAGTACTTC. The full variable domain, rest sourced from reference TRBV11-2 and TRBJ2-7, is EAGVAQSPRYKIIEKRQSVAFWCNPISGHATLYWYQQILGQGPKLLIQFQNNGVVDDSQLPKDRFSAERLKGVDSTLKIQPAKLEDSAVYLCASSLALAGAPYEQYFGPGTRLTVT.

The CDR3 loop reads CASRWGQNTDTQYF. Here the CDR3 DNA reads TGTGCCAGCAGGTGGGGACAGAACACAGATACGCAGTATTTT. The rearrangement uses TRBV6-1 and TRBJ2-3; 7 nucleotides match TRBD1. CDR3 length: 14 amino acids. With 6 bases clipped from V and 2 bases from J, the junction kept 5 bases outside the gene matches. Germline V gene data show CDR1 as MNHNS and CDR2 as SASEGT.

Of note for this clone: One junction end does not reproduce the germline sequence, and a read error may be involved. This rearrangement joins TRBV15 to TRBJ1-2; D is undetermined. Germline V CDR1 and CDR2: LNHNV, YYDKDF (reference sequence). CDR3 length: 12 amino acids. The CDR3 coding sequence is TGTGCCACCAGCAGAGATAATAATGGCTGCACCTTC. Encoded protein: CATSRDNNGCTF.

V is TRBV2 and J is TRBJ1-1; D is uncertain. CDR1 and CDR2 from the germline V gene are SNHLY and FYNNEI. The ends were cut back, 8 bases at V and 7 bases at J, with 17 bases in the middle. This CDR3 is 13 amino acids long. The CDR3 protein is CASAENYGVEAFF. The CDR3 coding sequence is TGTGCCAGCGCTGAGAATTACGGGGTTGAAGCTTTCTTT.

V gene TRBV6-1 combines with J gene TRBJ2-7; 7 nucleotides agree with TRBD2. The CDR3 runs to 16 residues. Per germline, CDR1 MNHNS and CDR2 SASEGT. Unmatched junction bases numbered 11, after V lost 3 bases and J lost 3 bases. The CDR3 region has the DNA TGTGCCAGCAGTGATCAGAGTACTAGCGTACTCTACGAGCAGTACTTC. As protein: CASSDQSTSVLYEQYF.

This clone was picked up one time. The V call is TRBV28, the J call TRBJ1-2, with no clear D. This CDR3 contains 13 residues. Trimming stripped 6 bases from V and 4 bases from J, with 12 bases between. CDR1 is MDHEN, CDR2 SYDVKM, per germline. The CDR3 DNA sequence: TGTGCCAGCAGCCTCTATCGGAGCTATGGCTACACCTTC. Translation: CASSLYRSYGYTF.

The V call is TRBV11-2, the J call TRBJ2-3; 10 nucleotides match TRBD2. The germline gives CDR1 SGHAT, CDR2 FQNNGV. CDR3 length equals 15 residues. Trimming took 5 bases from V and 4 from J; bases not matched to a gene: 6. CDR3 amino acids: CASSPLAGVSDTQYF. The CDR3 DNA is TGTGCCAGCAGCCCTCTAGCGGGAGTTTCAGATACGCAGTATTTT.

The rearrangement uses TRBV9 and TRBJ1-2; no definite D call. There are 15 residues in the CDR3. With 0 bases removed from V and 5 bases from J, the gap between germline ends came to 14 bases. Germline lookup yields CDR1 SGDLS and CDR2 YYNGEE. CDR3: CASSVEGSRGYGYTF. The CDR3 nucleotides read TGTGCCAGCAGCGTAGAAGGTTCGCGGGGTTATGGCTACACCTTC.

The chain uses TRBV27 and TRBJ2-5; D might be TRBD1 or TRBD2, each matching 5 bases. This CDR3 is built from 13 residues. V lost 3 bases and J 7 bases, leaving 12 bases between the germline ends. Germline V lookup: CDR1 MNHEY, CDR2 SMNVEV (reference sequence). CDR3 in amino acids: CASSFGAGRTQYF. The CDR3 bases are TGTGCCAGCAGTTTCGGGGCAGGGAGGACCCAGTACTTC.